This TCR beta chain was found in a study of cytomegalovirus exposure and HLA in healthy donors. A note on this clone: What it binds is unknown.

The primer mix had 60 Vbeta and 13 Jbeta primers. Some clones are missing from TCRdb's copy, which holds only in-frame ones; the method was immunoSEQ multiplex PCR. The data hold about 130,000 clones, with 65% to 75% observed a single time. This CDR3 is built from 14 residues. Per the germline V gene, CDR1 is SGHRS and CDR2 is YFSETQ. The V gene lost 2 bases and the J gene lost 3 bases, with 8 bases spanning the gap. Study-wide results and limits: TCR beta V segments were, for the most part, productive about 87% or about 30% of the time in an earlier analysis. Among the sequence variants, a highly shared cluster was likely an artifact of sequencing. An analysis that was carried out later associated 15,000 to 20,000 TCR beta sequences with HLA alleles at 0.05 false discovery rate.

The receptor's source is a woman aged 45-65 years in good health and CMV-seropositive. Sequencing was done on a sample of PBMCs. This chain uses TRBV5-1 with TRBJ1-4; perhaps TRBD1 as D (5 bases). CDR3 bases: TGCGCCAGCAGCTTCACAGGATCTAATGAAAAACTGTTTTTT. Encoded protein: CASSFTGSNEKLFF.